The TCR beta chain under discussion was sequenced for a study of cytomegalovirus exposure and HLA in healthy donors. Study-level background: Falling in the Caucasian-associated ancestry cluster were about 83% of approximately 410 genotyped donors. Findings and caveats of the study: After further analysis at a later stage, 17,000 or so TCR beta sequences were associated with HLA alleles at 0.05 false discovery rate. The availability of immune exposure information extended only to CMV serostatus.

The CDR3 covers 14 residues. Germline V gene sequence: CDR1 LNHNV, CDR2 YYDKDF (reference sequence). Trimming stripped 4 bases from V and 4 bases from J, with 13 bases between. PCR employed 60 Vbeta and 13 Jbeta primers. Using immunoSEQ multiplex PCR, the repertoire was profiled, and TCRdb retains in-frame clones only, with some absent. Counted here are roughly 170,000 clones, about three quarters occurring once; the ten biggest clones make up less than 3%. Comments on this clone: What it recognizes is unknown.

The source of this sequence is a female donor in good health and CMV-seronegative. The chain couples TRBV15 to TRBJ2-5; D possibly corresponds to TRBD2 (6 bases). Sequenced input: PBMCs. CDR3 sequence reads: CATSTAGRRETQYF. CDR3 DNA sequence: TGTGCCACCAGCACGGCGGGGCGACGAGAGACCCAGTACTTC. Full variable domain (rest looked up from reference TRBV15 and TRBJ2-5): DAMVIQNPRYQVTQFGKPVTLSCSQTLNHNVMYWYQQKSSQAPKLLFHYYDKDFNNEADTPDNFQSRRPNTSFCFLDIRSPGLGDTAMYLCATSTAGRRETQYFGPGTRLLVL.